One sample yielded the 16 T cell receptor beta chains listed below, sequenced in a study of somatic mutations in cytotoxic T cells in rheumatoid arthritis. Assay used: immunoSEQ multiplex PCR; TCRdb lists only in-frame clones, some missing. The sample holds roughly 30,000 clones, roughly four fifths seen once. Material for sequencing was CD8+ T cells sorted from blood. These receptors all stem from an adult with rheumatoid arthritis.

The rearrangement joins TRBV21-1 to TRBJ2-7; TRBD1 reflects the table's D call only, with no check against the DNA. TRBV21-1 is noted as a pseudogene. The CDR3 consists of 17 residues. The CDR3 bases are TGTGCCAGCAGCAAAGAAAATGGGGGACAGAGCTCCTACGAGCAGTACTTC. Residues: CASSKENGGQSSYEQYF.

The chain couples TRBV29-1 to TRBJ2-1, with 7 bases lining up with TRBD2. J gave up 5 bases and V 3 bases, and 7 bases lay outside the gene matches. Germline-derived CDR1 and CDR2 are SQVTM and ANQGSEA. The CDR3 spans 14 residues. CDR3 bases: TGCAGCGTTGAGAGCGGACGGGGGGACAATGAGCAGTTCTTC. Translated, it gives CSVESGRGDNEQFF.

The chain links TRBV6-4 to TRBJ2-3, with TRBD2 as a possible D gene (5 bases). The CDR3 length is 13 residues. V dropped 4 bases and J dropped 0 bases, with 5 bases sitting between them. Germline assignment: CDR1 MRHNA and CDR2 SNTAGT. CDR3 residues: CASSGGSTDTQYF. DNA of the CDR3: TGTGCCAGCAGTGGCGGGAGCACAGATACGCAGTATTTT.

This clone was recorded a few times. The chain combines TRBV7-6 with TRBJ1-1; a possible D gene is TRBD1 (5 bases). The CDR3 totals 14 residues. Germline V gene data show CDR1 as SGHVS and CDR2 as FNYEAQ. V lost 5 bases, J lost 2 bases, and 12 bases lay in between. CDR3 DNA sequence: TGTGCCAGCAGCCTCGGGGGGTCCAACACTGAAGCTTTCTTT. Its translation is CASSLGGSNTEAFF. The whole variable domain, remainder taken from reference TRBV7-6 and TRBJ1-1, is GAGVSQSPRYKVTKRGQDVALRCDPISGHVSLYWYRQALGQGPEFLTYFNYEAQQDKSGLPNDRFSAERPEGSISTLTIQRTEQRDSAMYRCASSLGGSNTEAFFGQGTRLTVV.

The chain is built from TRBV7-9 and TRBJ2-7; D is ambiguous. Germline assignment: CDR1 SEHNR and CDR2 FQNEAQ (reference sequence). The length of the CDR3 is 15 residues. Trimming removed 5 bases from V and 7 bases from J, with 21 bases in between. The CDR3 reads CASSRLTRPVGEQYF. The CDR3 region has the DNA TGTGCCAGCAGCCGTTTGACACGGCCAGTGGGGGAGCAGTACTTC.

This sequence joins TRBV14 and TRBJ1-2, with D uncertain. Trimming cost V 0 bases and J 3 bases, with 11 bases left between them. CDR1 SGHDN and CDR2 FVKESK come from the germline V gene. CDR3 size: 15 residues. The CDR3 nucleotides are TGTGCCAGCAGCCAAGAACCCCACCCAGACTATGGCTACACCTTC. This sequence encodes CASSQEPHPDYGYTF. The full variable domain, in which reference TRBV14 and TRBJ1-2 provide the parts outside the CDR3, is EAGVTQFPSHSVIEKGQTVTLRCDPISGHDNLYWYRRVMGKEIKFLLHFVKESKQDESGMPNNRFLAERTGGTYSTLKVQPAELEDSGVYFCASSQEPHPDYGYTFGSGTRLTVV.

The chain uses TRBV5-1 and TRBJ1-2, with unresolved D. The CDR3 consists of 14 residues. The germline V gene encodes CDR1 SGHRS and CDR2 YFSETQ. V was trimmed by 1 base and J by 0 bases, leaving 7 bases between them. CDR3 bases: TGCGCCAGCAGCTTGACAGTAGCTAACTATGGCTACACCTTC. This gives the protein CASSLTVANYGYTF.

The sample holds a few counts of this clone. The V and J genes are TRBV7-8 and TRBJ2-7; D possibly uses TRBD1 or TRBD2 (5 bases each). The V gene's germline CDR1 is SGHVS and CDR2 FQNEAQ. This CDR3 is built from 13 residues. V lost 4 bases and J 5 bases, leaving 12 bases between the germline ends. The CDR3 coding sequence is TGTGCCAGCAGCTCCTGGGACGGGAACGAGCAGTACTTC. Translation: CASSSWDGNEQYF.

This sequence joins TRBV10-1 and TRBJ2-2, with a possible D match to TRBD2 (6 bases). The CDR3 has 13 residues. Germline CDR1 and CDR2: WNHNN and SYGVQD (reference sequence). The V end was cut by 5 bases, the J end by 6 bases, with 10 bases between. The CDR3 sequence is CASSPREAGELFF. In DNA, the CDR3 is TGCGCCAGCAGTCCCAGGGAGGCCGGGGAGCTGTTTTTT.

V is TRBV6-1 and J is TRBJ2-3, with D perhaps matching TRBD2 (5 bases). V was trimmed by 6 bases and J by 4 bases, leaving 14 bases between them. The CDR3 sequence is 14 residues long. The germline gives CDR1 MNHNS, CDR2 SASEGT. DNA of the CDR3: TGTGCCAGCAGGGGAGATAGAGTCGCAGATACGCAGTATTTT. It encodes CASRGDRVADTQYF.

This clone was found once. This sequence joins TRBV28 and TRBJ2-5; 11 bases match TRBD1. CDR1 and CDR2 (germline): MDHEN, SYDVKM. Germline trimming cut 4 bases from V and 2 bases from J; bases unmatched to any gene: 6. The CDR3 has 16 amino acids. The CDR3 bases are TGTGCCAGCAGTTCCCGGGACAGGGGGTATCAAGAGACCCAGTACTTC. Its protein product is CASSSRDRGYQETQYF.

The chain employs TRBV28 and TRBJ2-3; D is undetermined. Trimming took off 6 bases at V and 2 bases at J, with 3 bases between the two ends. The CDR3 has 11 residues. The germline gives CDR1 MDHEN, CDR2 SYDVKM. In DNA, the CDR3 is TGTGCCAGCAGATACACAGATACGCAGTATTTT. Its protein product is CASRYTDTQYF.

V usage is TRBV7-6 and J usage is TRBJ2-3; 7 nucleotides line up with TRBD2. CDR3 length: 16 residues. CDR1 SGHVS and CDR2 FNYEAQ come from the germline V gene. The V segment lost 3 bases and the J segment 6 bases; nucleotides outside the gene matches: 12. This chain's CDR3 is CASSLGPGGRADTQYF. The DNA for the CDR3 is TGTGCCAGCAGCTTGGGGCCCGGCGGGAGAGCCGATACGCAGTATTTT.

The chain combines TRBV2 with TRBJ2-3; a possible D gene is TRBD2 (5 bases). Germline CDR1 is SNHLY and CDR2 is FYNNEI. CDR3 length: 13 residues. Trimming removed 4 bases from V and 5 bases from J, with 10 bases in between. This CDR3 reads CASSGYRGDTQYF. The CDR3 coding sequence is TGTGCCAGCAGTGGCTACCGGGGAGATACGCAGTATTTT.

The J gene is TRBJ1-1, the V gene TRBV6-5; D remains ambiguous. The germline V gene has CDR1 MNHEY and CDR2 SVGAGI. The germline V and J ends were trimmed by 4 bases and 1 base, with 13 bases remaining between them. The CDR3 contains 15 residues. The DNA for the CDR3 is TGTGCCAGCAGTTCCGGACTGAATGGGAACACTGAAGCTTTCTTT. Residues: CASSSGLNGNTEAFF.

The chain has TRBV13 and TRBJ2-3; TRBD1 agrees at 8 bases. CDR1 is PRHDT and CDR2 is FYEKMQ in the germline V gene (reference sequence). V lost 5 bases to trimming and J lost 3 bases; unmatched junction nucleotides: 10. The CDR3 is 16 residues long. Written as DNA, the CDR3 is TGTGCCAGCAGCCCCGAACAGGGGGAGAATACAGATACGCAGTATTTT. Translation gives CASSPEQGENTDTQYF.